A selection of T cell receptor beta chains follows, all from one sample in a study of blood T cell repertoires in COVID-19. Assay used: immunoSEQ multiplex PCR; TCRdb lists only in-frame clones, some missing. The repertoire holds tens of thousands of clones, with about nine tenths as singletons. Sequenced sample: peripheral blood. These receptors all come from a man younger than 35 with COVID-19, enrolled during active disease. Both conserved end residues are part of each CDR3. A D gene is named only where the DNA matches it firmly. The size entry is marked missing in some rows and otherwise reads once, few, many or a size class.

v_gene	j_gene	d_gene	abundance	CDR3aa	CDR3nt
TRBV13	TRBJ1-1	-	-	CASSRVLGTEAFF	TGTGCCAGCAGCCGGGTTTTGGGCACTGAAGCTTTCTTT
TRBV7-7	TRBJ2-5	-	-	CASSLDRGGQETQYF	TGTGCTAGCAGCCTAGATCGAGGGGGCCAAGAGACCCAGTACTTC
TRBV5-6	TRBJ2-1	-	once	CASSKKGEEQFF	TGTGCCAGCAGCAAAAAAGGGGAAGAGCAGTTCTTC
TRBV6-5	TRBJ2-1	-	-	CASTRLTYNEQFF	TGTGCCAGCACCAGACTCACCTACAATGAGCAGTTCTTC
TRBV7-7	TRBJ2-1	TRBD2	-	CASSPSLAGGDREQFF	TGTGCTAGCAGCCCTTCTCTAGCGGGAGGAGATCGGGAGCAGTTCTTC
TRBV7-8	TRBJ2-6	TRBD2	-	CASSLGRMSSGRGAGANVLTF	TGTGCCAGCAGCTTAGGAAGGATGAGTAGCGGGCGGGGGGCAGGGGCCAACGTCCTGACTTTC
TRBV2	TRBJ2-2	-	-	CASSRLQTGELFF	TGTGCCAGCAGTAGGTTACAGACCGGGGAGCTGTTTTTT
TRBV5-6	TRBJ1-6	TRBD1	once	CASRRTGFGSPLHF	TGTGCCAGCAGACGGACAGGGTTTGGATCACCCCTCCACTTT
TRBV6-2/TRBV6-3	TRBJ1-5	-	-	CASSYTGRAQPQHF	TGTGCCAGCAGTTACACGGGGAGAGCTCAGCCCCAGCATTTT
TRBV6-5	TRBJ2-1	-	-	CASSYSGGEREQFF	TGTGCCAGCAGTTACTCAGGGGGGGAGAGGGAGCAGTTCTTC
TRBV18	TRBJ1-1	TRBD1	-	CASSPPGQGRTEAFF	TGTGCCAGCTCACCGCCGGGACAGGGGCGCACTGAAGCTTTCTTT
TRBV6-2/TRBV6-3	TRBJ1-2	-	-	CASSYVGGRLSYTF	TGTGCCAGCAGTTACGTCGGGGGGAGATTGAGTTACACCTTC
TRBV13	TRBJ2-7	TRBD2	-	CASSLGGRGYEQYF	TGTGCCAGCAGCTTAGGCGGGAGGGGCTACGAGCAGTACTTC
TRBV16	TRBJ1-5	TRBD1	once	CASSQSRGDDQPQHF	TGTGCCAGCAGCCAGTCCAGGGGGGACGATCAGCCCCAGCATTTT
TRBV5-6	TRBJ2-5	TRBD2	-	CASSFGLAGGTETQYF	TGTGCCAGCAGCTTTGGACTAGCGGGAGGCACAGAGACCCAGTACTTC
TRBV5-1	TRBJ2-5	TRBD2	-	CASSSTSGREETQYF	TGCGCCAGCAGCTCGACTAGCGGGAGGGAAGAGACCCAGTACTTC
TRBV7-2	TRBJ1-6	TRBD1	-	CANVGQGSIDSYNSPLHF	TGTGCCAACGTAGGACAGGGTTCTATTGATTCCTATAATTCACCCCTCCACTTT
TRBV29-1	TRBJ1-5	-	once	CSVVENSNQPQHF	TGCAGCGTTGTTGAGAATAGCAATCAGCCCCAGCATTTT
TRBV5-4	TRBJ2-2	TRBD2	-	CASSLGGRADIGELFF	TGTGCCAGCAGTTTGGGCGGGAGGGCCGACATCGGGGAGCTGTTTTTT
TRBV12-3/TRBV12-4	TRBJ2-3	-	-	CASSPDSGARQYF	TGTGCCAGCAGCCCGGACAGTGGGGCTAGGCAGTATTTT
TRBV5-1	TRBJ2-5	-	-	CASSFGSQETQYF	TGCGCCAGCAGCTTCGGGTCCCAAGAGACCCAGTACTTC
TRBV19	TRBJ2-7	TRBD1	once	CASSTAGTGNEQYF	TGTGCCAGTAGTACCGCCGGGACAGGGAACGAGCAGTACTTC
TRBV2	TRBJ1-2	TRBD1	-	CASDRQGYYGYTF	TGTGCCAGCGACCGACAGGGGTATTATGGCTACACCTTC
TRBV7-2	TRBJ1-1	TRBD1	-	CASSLKDRVNTEAFF	TGTGCCAGCAGCTTAAAGGACAGGGTGAACACTGAAGCTTTCTTT
TRBV11-3	TRBJ1-2	TRBD1	-	CASSLQGGYGYTF	TGTGCCAGCAGCTTACAGGGGGGCTATGGCTACACCTTC
TRBV6-6	TRBJ1-1	-	-	CASSYSQQNTEAFF	TGTGCCAGCAGTTACTCGCAACAGAACACTGAAGCTTTCTTT
TRBV15	TRBJ2-7	-	-	CATSRGTSFYEQYF	TGTGCCACCAGCAGAGGGACAAGCTTCTACGAGCAGTACTTC
TRBV9	TRBJ1-2	-	-	CASAIVDMNYGYTF	TGTGCCAGCGCTATAGTCGACATGAACTATGGCTACACCTTC
TRBV3-1/TRBV3-2	TRBJ2-5	-	-	CASSQIDQETQYF	TGTGCCAGCAGCCAAATAGACCAAGAGACCCAGTACTTC
TRBV11-3	TRBJ2-1	-	-	CASSWTGLPYNEQFF	TGTGCCAGCAGCTGGACTGGCCTCCCCTACAATGAGCAGTTCTTC
TRBV5-1	TRBJ2-3	-	-	CASSLDGREGSDTQYF	TGCGCCAGCAGCTTGGATGGCAGGGAAGGTTCAGATACGCAGTATTTT